This is a list of T cell receptor beta chains from one sample in a study of T cell repertoires in cytomegalovirus infection. TCRdb re-called the reads through MiXCR, storing one row per CDR3 protein. The sample holds around 290,000 distinct CDR3 sequences, about 26% seen once. The sequenced sample was PBMCs. These receptors were taken from a human donor in good health (CMV status not recorded). Some clones in this sample may be carry-over from other donors' samples. The CDR3 runs from the conserved cysteine through the conserved F or W. A D gene is named only where the DNA matches it firmly. Clone sizes are given selectively: once, few, many, or a class where the clone is expanded.

>TRBV20-1|.|.|TRBJ2-1
TGCAGTGTTGAGCCCCCGTTTAGTCGACTATCCTACAATGAGCAGTTCTTC
CSVEPPFSRLSYNEQFF
>TRBV6-5|.|.|TRBJ2-7
TGTGCCAGCAGGATTAAGGGGTCGGGGGAGCAGTACTTC
CASRIKGSGEQYF
>TRBV7-9|.|many|TRBJ2-6
TGTGCCAGCAGCTTAGATACTGGGGCCAACGTCCTGACTTTC
CASSLDTGANVLTF
>TRBV7-2|TRBD1|.|TRBJ1-1
TGTGCCAGCAGCCACCGACAGGGTTCGAACACTGAAGCTTTCTTT
CASSHRQGSNTEAFF
>TRBV7-6|.|many|TRBJ2-1
TGTGCCAGCAGCTTAGTAGGAGCGGGTCTTGGGAATGAGCAGTTCTTC
CASSLVGAGLGNEQFF
>TRBV6-4|.|.|TRBJ1-4
TGTGCCAGCAGTGTGACTGTTCGGGAAAAACTGTTTTTT
CASSVTVREKLFF
>TRBV15|.|few|TRBJ2-3
TGTGCCACCAGCAGAGACTCGGATACGCAGTATTTT
CATSRDSDTQYF
>TRBV19|TRBD2|few|TRBJ2-2
TGTGCCAGTAGTAGCCTAGCGGGAGCCGGGGAGCTGTTTTTT
CASSSLAGAGELFF
>TRBV28|.|few|TRBJ2-7
TGTGCCAGCTCGCGGATGACCTACGAGCAGTACTTC
CASSRMTYEQYF
>TRBV7-2|TRBD1|few|TRBJ1-5
TGTGCCAGCAGCCGGATGAGGGACAGGGGCAATCAGCCCCAGCATTTT
CASSRMRDRGNQPQHF
>TRBV2|TRBD1|.|TRBJ1-2
TGTGCCAGCAGTGTCGGACAGGGCGGCTATGGCTACACCTTC
CASSVGQGGYGYTF
>TRBV27|TRBD1|.|TRBJ2-7
TGTGCCAGCACACGGCTTACCGGGACAGCCTACTCCTACGAGCAGTACTTC
CASTRLTGTAYSYEQYF
>TRBV29-1|TRBD2|few|TRBJ2-5
TGCAGCGTTATGGTAGCGGGAGAGACCCAGTACTTC
CSVMVAGETQYF
>TRBV7-8|TRBD2|once|TRBJ2-2
TGTGCCGGGGGGGTGAACACCGGGGAGCTGTTTTTT
CAGGVNTGELFF
>TRBV6-6|.|few|TRBJ1-6
TGTGCCAGCGCGGTGACGGTTAGGGGATCCTATAATTCACCCCTCCACTTT
CASAVTVRGSYNSPLHF